This TCR beta chain was retrieved from a study of blood T cell repertoires in COVID-19. Study-wide context: Sample material is recorded as cDNA or gDNA derived from T cells, B-cell-depleted T cells, or PBMCs.

In the original processing: Estimates of nucleated cell counts were drawn from the amplification of reference gene primers. Profiling relied on immunoSEQ multiplex PCR, and the TCRdb table lists in-frame clones only, not all of them. V and J calls and clone size come straight from that table; D and trimming were deduced from the DNA. The sample records approximately 100,000 clones, around three quarters being singletons. V shed 1 base, J shed 6 bases, and the junction held 4 bases outside the gene matches. This CDR3 has 14 residues. Germline lookup yields CDR1 MNHEY and CDR2 SMNVEV (reference sequence).

V usage is TRBV27 and J usage is TRBJ2-7; 9 bases line up with TRBD2. The sample was peripheral blood. The receptor was derived from a human donor in a cohort sampled during active or convalescent COVID-19. The CDR3 DNA is TGTGCCAGCAGTTTATTAGCGGGAGAAAGCGAGCAGTACTTC. Its translation: CASSLLAGESEQYF.